The TCR beta chain under discussion was sequenced for a study of shared clonotypes between healthy human individuals. CDR3 length: 12 residues. Deletions cut 2 bases from V and 7 bases from J, with 6 bases between. Germline V lookup: CDR1 MDHEN, CDR2 SYDVKM. A CD45RA-negative memory subset and a CD45RA+ naive subset were separated from the CD4+ cells. Points on this clone: Other nucleotide sequences in the sample specify the same CDR3.

The data were produced by immunoSEQ multiplex PCR, yet TCRdb's version contains in-frame clones alone and is incomplete. In the table there are approximately 2.3 million clones, more than 85% of which are singletons. The V and J genes are TRBV28 and TRBJ2-1; D gene unclear. Sequenced material: naive CD4+ T cells from PBMCs. Sample subset: CD45RA+ positively selected. This clonotype was sampled from a man younger than 30 in good health. Some clones in this sample may be carry-over from other donors' samples. CDR3 sequence (DNA): TGTGCCAGCAGTTTACGGCGAAATGAGCAGTTCTTC. Residues: CASSLRRNEQFF.